These 17 T cell receptor beta chains originate from one sample sequenced in a study of T cells in Graves' hyperthyroidism and ophthalmopathy. TCR beta CDR3 regions were amplified from RNA. The primer set for the first-round RT-PCR of the TCR CDR3 was HTBI. A single record per CDR3 protein comes from TCRdb applying MiXCR to the multiplex PCR reads. The profile shows a few hundred thousand distinct CDR3 sequences, around 15% of them singletons. The sequencing sample was made of blood. The receptor set was obtained from a woman in her thirties or forties with Graves' hyperthyroidism.

This chain links TRBV19 with TRBJ2-7; D is ambiguous. Germline V gene sequence: CDR1 LNHDA, CDR2 SQIVND (reference sequence). The length of the CDR3 is 13 residues. Trimming cost V 4 bases and J 4 bases, with 11 bases left between them. CDR3 sequence: CASSKSWRYEQYF. DNA for the CDR3: TGTGCCAGTAGTAAGTCTTGGAGATACGAGCAGTACTTC.

There are many counts of this clonotype. This rearrangement joins TRBV12-3 or TRBV12-4 to TRBJ2-2; D is possibly TRBD2 (6 bases). The V end was cut by 8 bases, the J end by 4 bases, with 17 bases between. CDR3 size: 15 residues. The CDR3 spells CASRPTDYGTGELFF. The CDR3, as DNA: TGTGCCAGCCGCCCGACGGACTATGGCACCGGGGAGCTGTTTTTT.

This clonotype came up many times. J is TRBJ2-7 and V is TRBV27; D unclear. Trimming left V 5 bases short and J 2 bases short, with 19 bases between. This CDR3 comprises 16 residues. Germline V gene lookup returns CDR1 MNHEY and CDR2 SMNVEV (reference sequence). The CDR3 DNA follows: TGTGCCAGCAGTCCACTCGGCTGGGATGGGGCCTACGAGCAGTACTTC. It translates to CASSPLGWDGAYEQYF.

This clonotype has at least ten counts. Written as DNA, the CDR3 is TGTGCCTGGAGTGCTGCTATCTATGAGCAGTTCTTC. Residues: CAWSAAIYEQFF. The chain links TRBV30 to TRBJ2-1; D gene ambiguous. The CDR3 is made up of 12 amino acids. Germline CDR1 and CDR2: GTSNPN and SVGIG (reference sequence). The ends were cut back, 1 base at V and 8 bases at J, with 9 bases in the middle.

This clonotype appeared a few times. This sequence joins TRBV7-8 and TRBJ1-5; 7 bases agree with TRBD1. The CDR3 runs 15 residues. Germline trimming cut 2 bases from V and 9 bases from J; bases unmatched to any gene: 10. Germline V lookup: CDR1 SGHVS, CDR2 FQNEAQ. The chain's CDR3 is CASSLLGQGVGPQHF. The CDR3 DNA sequence: TGTGCCAGCAGCTTATTAGGCCAGGGGGTAGGGCCCCAGCATTTT.

In its sample, this clonotype was seen many times. This chain uses TRBV6-1 with TRBJ2-1, with a tentative D call TRBD2 (7 bases). Looked up from germline, CDR1 is MNHNS and CDR2 is SASEGT. V was clipped by 1 base and J by 5 bases, with 12 bases between them. This CDR3 is 15 amino acids long. CDR3 residues: CASSEGGGGHNEQFF. In DNA form, the CDR3 reads TGTGCCAGCAGTGAAGGGGGGGGGGGCCACAATGAGCAGTTCTTC.

This clonotype was recorded at least ten times. The chain links TRBV28 to TRBJ2-7; D unclear. The V end was cut by 4 bases, the J end by 2 bases, with 12 bases between. Germline assignment: CDR1 MDHEN and CDR2 SYDVKM. The CDR3 spans 14 residues. The CDR3 nucleotides are TGTGCCAGCAGTTCGCCACGGACCCCCTACGAGCAGTACTTC. This codes for CASSSPRTPYEQYF. The full variable domain, rest sourced from reference TRBV28 and TRBJ2-7, is DVKVTQSSRYLVKRTGEKVFLECVQDMDHENMFWYRQDPGLGLRLIYFSYDVKMKEKGDIPEGYSVSREKKERFSLILESASTNQTSMYLCASSSPRTPYEQYFGPGTRLTVT.

With regard to this clonotype: Given a much more abundant clone one base away, this may be a read error. V usage is TRBV11-2 and J usage is TRBJ1-5; tentatively, D is TRBD1 (6 bases). The germline V gene encodes CDR1 SGHAT and CDR2 FQNNGV. The CDR3 consists of 14 residues. V dropped 5 bases and J dropped 1 base, with 9 bases sitting between them. The CDR3 region has the DNA TGTGCCAGCAGCATGGACAGAAGCAATCAGCCCCAGCATTTT. This codes for CASSMDRSNQPQHF.

The genes are TRBV4-1 and TRBJ1-2; 8 nucleotides align to TRBD1. V gave up 0 bases and J gave up 0 bases; unmatched junction bases: 3. Germline values: CDR1 MGHRA, CDR2 YSYEKL. The CDR3 is 16 amino acids. Here the CDR3 reads CASSQDWGQANYGYTF. CDR3 DNA sequence: TGCGCCAGCAGCCAAGATTGGGGACAGGCTAACTATGGCTACACCTTC.

This clonotype was seen at least ten times. V usage is TRBV7-9 and J usage is TRBJ2-6; D remains unclear. Per germline, CDR1 SEHNR and CDR2 FQNEAQ (reference sequence). CDR3 length: 15 residues. Trimming left V 2 bases short and J 0 bases short, with 5 bases between. The CDR3 protein is CASSLQSSGANVLTF. The CDR3 nucleotides are TGTGCCAGCAGCTTACAGAGCTCTGGGGCCAACGTCCTGACTTTC.

This clonotype was seen ten or more times. This chain links TRBV28 with TRBJ2-7; D perhaps matches TRBD2 (7 bases). This CDR3 comprises 16 residues. The V end lost 2 bases, the J end lost 0 bases, and 14 bases lay between the germline ends. The V gene's germline CDR1 is MDHEN and CDR2 SYDVKM. The DNA of the CDR3 is TGTGCCAGCAGTTTAGGGGGGGGCCCAAGCTCCTACGAGCAGTACTTC. This gives the protein CASSLGGGPSSYEQYF.

This clonotype was found a few times. The chain employs TRBV7-9 and TRBJ2-7, with a weak D call TRBD1 (6 bases). This CDR3 has 12 residues. The V end lost 4 bases, the J end lost 6 bases, and 10 bases lay between the germline ends. The germline V gene has CDR1 SEHNR and CDR2 FQNEAQ (reference sequence). The CDR3 is CASSSGQTEQYF. The CDR3 DNA reads as TGTGCCAGCAGCTCCGGACAGACCGAGCAGTACTTC.

This clonotype was observed at least ten times. This rearrangement joins TRBV7-9 to TRBJ2-1; 11 nucleotides align to TRBD1. Germline loops: CDR1 SEHNR, CDR2 FQNEAQ (reference sequence). Trimming took 5 bases from V and 7 from J; bases not matched to a gene: 7. CDR3 length: 15 amino acids. CDR3 bases: TGTGCCAGCAGCCCAGGACAGGGGGCTCGTAATGAGCAGTTCTTC. It translates to CASSPGQGARNEQFF.

This rearrangement joins TRBV6-1 to TRBJ2-1; 10 bases match TRBD2. The CDR3 is 16 residues long. Germline CDR1 is MNHNS and CDR2 is SASEGT. J lost 2 bases, V lost 4 bases, and 5 bases had no gene match. DNA of the CDR3: TGTGCCAGCAGTGGGTTAGCGGGGGGTGCCTACAATGAGCAGTTCTTC. Translation gives CASSGLAGGAYNEQFF.

Only a few counts were recorded for this clonotype. The chain employs TRBV10-3 and TRBJ2-7, with TRBD2 matching 9 bases. CDR1 is ENHRY and CDR2 is SYGVKD in the germline V gene. The V segment lost 4 bases and the J segment 4 bases; nucleotides outside the gene matches: 5. The CDR3 loop spans 14 amino acids. The CDR3 region is CAISVSSGEYEQYF. The CDR3 coding sequence is TGTGCCATCAGTGTCTCTAGCGGGGAATACGAGCAGTACTTC.

About this clonotype: A single base separates this from a much larger clone, so it may be a read error. The rearrangement links TRBV29-1 to TRBJ1-1, with unresolved D. This CDR3 is built from 12 residues. Germline V gene data show CDR1 as SQVTM and CDR2 as ANQGSEA. Here the CDR3 reads CSVDAANTEASF. The DNA of the CDR3 is TGCAGCGTTGACGCCGCAAACACTGAAGCTTCCTTT.

This rearrangement joins TRBV14 to TRBJ2-1; perhaps TRBD1 as D (6 bases). The CDR3 has 16 residues. Trimming shortened V by 0 bases and J by 4 bases, and 13 bases separated the two germline ends. The germline CDR1 and CDR2 sequences are SGHDN and FVKESK. The CDR3 region is CASSQDQGGIYNEQFF. The CDR3 DNA reads as TGTGCCAGCAGCCAAGATCAAGGGGGAATATACAATGAGCAGTTCTTC.